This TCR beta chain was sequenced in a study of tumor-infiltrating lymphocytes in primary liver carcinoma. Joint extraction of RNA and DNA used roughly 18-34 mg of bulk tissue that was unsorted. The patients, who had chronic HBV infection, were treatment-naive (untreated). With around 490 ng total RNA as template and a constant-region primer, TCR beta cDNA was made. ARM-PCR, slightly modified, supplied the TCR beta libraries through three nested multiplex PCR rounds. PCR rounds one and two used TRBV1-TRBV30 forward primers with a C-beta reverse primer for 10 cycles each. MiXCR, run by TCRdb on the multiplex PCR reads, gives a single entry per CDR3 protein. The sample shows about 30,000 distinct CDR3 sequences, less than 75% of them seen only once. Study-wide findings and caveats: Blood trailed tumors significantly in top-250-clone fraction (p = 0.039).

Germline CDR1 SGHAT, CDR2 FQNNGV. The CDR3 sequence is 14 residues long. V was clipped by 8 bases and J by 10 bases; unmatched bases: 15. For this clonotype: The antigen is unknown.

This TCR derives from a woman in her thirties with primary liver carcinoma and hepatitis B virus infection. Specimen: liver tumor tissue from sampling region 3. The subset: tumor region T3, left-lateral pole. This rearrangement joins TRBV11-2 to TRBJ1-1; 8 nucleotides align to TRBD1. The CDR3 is CASGYTGGRAGAFF. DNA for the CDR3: TGTGCCAGCGGATATACAGGGGGGAGGGCCGGAGCTTTCTTT.